Listed below are T cell receptor beta chains from one sample, sequenced in a study of human T cells and chemical hapten exposure. One entry per CDR3 protein, called by TCRdb with MiXCR from the RACE reads. The data contain tens of thousands of distinct CDR3 sequences, 9.5% to 13% of them singletons. Material: whole blood, obtained in connection with sensitization to the hapten diphenylcyclopropenone (DPC). These receptors originate from a woman in her twenties or thirties with alopecia areata. Some clones in this sample may be carry-over from other donors' samples. Each CDR3 is given with its conserved first and last residue. D genes are given only for firm matches. Clone sizes are given selectively: once, few, many, or a class where the clone is expanded.

d_gene	v_gene	j_gene	abundance	CDR3aa	CDR3nt
-	TRBV6-6	TRBJ2-1	many	CASTPLDHYNEQFF	TGTGCCAGCACCCCACTTGACCACTACAATGAGCAGTTCTTC
-	TRBV29-1	TRBJ2-3	many	CSVEWGTQYF	TGCAGCGTTGAATGGGGAACGCAGTATTTT
TRBD1	TRBV12-3/TRBV12-4	TRBJ2-7	many	CASSVDRGLSYEQYF	TGTGCCAGCAGTGTCGACAGGGGGCTCTCCTACGAGCAGTACTTC
TRBD1	TRBV3-1	TRBJ2-3	many	CASSQDNRGRDTQYF	TGTGCCAGCAGCCAAGATAATAGGGGGCGGGATACGCAGTATTTT
-	TRBV4-1	TRBJ2-4	many	CASSQDRGLAKNIQYF	TGCGCCAGCAGCCAAGATCGGGGTCTAGCCAAAAACATTCAGTACTTC
-	TRBV2	TRBJ1-2	many	CASSVKGAGVLYGYTF	TGTGCCAGCAGTGTCAAAGGGGCAGGGGTTCTATATGGCTACACCTTC
-	TRBV20-1	TRBJ1-2	many	CSAPKDTLYGYTF	TGCAGTGCCCCAAAGGATACTCTATATGGCTACACCTTC
-	TRBV6-6	TRBJ1-6	many	CASRKTGLNNSPLHF	TGTGCCAGCAGAAAAACAGGGCTAAATAATTCACCCCTCCACTTT
-	TRBV18	TRBJ1-1	-	CASSPPQNTEAFF	TGTGCCAGCTCACCACCGCAGAACACTGAAGCTTTCTTT
-	TRBV28	TRBJ2-7	-	CASSLAMGRQYF	TGTGCCAGCAGTTTGGCTATGGGCAGGCAGTACTTC
-	TRBV19	TRBJ2-7	many	CASSIIIRDALSEQYF	TGTGCCAGTAGTATCATAATCCGGGACGCCCTCTCCGAGCAGTACTTC
TRBD2	TRBV29-1	TRBJ2-1	few	CSVAEREGSYNEQFF	TGCAGCGTTGCTGAGCGGGAGGGCTCCTACAATGAGCAGTTCTTC
TRBD1	TRBV28	TRBJ2-7	-	CASSGVTGGGYEQYF	TGTGCCAGCAGTGGGGTCACAGGGGGCGGATACGAGCAGTACTTC
TRBD1	TRBV20-1	TRBJ1-2	-	CSASTGAGYTF	TGCAGTGCCTCTACAGGGGCCGGCTACACCTTC
TRBD1	TRBV18	TRBJ1-5	many	CASSLGVGTGNRQPQHF	TGTGCCAGCTCACTCGGCGTGGGGACAGGGAACCGGCAGCCCCAGCATTTT
-	TRBV10-3	TRBJ2-3	-	CAIRGTTDTQYF	TGTGCCATCAGAGGAACCACAGATACGCAGTATTTT
-	TRBV7-8	TRBJ1-6	many	CASSLEGGGSSYNSPLHF	TGTGCCAGCAGCTTAGAGGGGGGGGGATCCTCCTATAATTCACCCCTCCACTTT
-	TRBV5-1	TRBJ1-3	-	CASSPTGISGNTIYF	TGCGCCTCATCTCCTACAGGCATCTCTGGAAACACCATATATTTT
-	TRBV27	TRBJ1-1	few	CASSAESGAFF	TGTGCCAGCAGTGCCGAGTCAGGGGCTTTCTTT
TRBD1	TRBV5-5	TRBJ1-2	few	CASSPQTGAPLHYGYTF	TGTGCCAGCAGCCCTCAGACAGGGGCACCCCTTCACTATGGCTACACCTTC
TRBD2	TRBV20-1	TRBJ2-1	many	CSAAGTTSYNEQFF	TGCAGTGCTGCCGGGACTACCTCCTACAATGAGCAGTTCTTC
-	TRBV3-2	TRBJ1-5	few	CASSQDWAGTNQPQHF	TGTGCCAGCAGCCAAGATTGGGCAGGTACCAATCAGCCCCAGCATTTT
-	TRBV10-3	TRBJ2-3	many	CAARGSTDTQYF	TGTGCCGCCAGGGGTAGCACAGATACGCAGTATTTT
-	TRBV12-3/TRBV12-4	TRBJ1-5	many	CASSFGRGSNQPQHF	TGTGCCAGCAGTTTCGGCAGGGGAAGCAATCAGCCCCAGCATTTT
-	TRBV7-2	TRBJ2-3	-	CATSLWARADTQYF	TGTGCCACGTCGTTATGGGCTCGCGCAGATACGCAGTATTTT
-	TRBV10-3	TRBJ1-1	many	CAISQNTEAFF	TGTGCCATCAGCCAGAACACTGAAGCTTTCTTT
-	TRBV11-2	TRBJ2-7	-	CASSHRASGPGAYEQYF	TGTGCCAGCAGCCATCGCGCGAGCGGGCCCGGTGCCTACGAGCAGTACTTC
TRBD1	TRBV7-2	TRBJ2-2	once	CASSPAQGARAGELFF	TGTGCCAGCAGCCCAGCACAGGGGGCGCGGGCCGGGGAGCTGTTTTTT
TRBD1	TRBV19	TRBJ2-5	many	CASSSGTGILETQYF	TGTGCCAGTAGTAGTGGGACAGGGATTTTAGAGACCCAGTACTTC
-	TRBV16	TRBJ2-7	many	CASSQSNRARYEQYF	TGTGCCAGCAGCCAATCTAACAGGGCCCGGTACGAGCAGTACTTC
-	TRBV18	TRBJ2-7	many	CASSPPSQARSHEQYF	TGTGCCAGCTCACCACCGTCTCAGGCGAGGTCCCACGAGCAGTACTTC
-	TRBV7-2	TRBJ2-7	-	CASSSSSYEQYF	TGTGCCAGCAGTTCTAGCTCCTACGAGCAGTACTTC
TRBD2	TRBV27	TRBJ2-3	many	CASSPYDGGSTDTQYF	TGTGCCAGCAGTCCCTATGATGGCGGGAGTACAGATACGCAGTATTTT
-	TRBV2	TRBJ1-5	-	CASSEGLTGGSNQPQHF	TGTGCCAGCAGTGAAGGACTGACAGGAGGGAGCAATCAGCCCCAGCATTTT
TRBD1	TRBV18	TRBJ2-5	many	CASSPLRGRETQYF	TGTGCCAGCTCACCACTCAGGGGGCGAGAGACCCAGTACTTC
-	TRBV24-1	TRBJ2-5	-	CATSNGQGIVETQYF	TGTGCCACCAGTAACGGTCAGGGGATTGTCGAGACCCAGTACTTC
-	TRBV4-2	TRBJ2-1	many	CASSLARGRSSSYNEQFF	TGTGCCAGCAGCCTAGCCCGGGGGCGGTCGAGCTCCTACAATGAGCAGTTCTTC
-	TRBV20-1	TRBJ2-7	many	CSARDRASEQYF	TGCAGTGCTAGAGATCGGGCTAGCGAGCAGTACTTC
-	TRBV4-1	TRBJ1-1	few	CASSHEVNTEAFF	TGCGCCAGCAGCCACGAGGTGAACACTGAAGCTTTCTTT
-	TRBV11-3	TRBJ2-1	-	CASSSDLRFYSNEQFF	TGTGCCAGCAGCTCGGACTTACGATTTTATTCCAATGAGCAGTTCTTC
-	TRBV4-1	TRBJ1-1	many	CASSQELRRGYTEAFF	TGCGCCAGCAGCCAAGAATTGAGGAGGGGATACACTGAAGCTTTCTTT
TRBD1	TRBV6-2/TRBV6-3	TRBJ1-6	-	CASILGTGSPLHF	TGTGCCAGCATTCTCGGGACAGGATCACCCCTCCACTTT
-	TRBV12-3/TRBV12-4	TRBJ2-5	many	CASSLAGLQETQYF	TGTGCCAGCAGTTTAGCCGGTCTCCAAGAGACCCAGTACTTC
TRBD1	TRBV28	TRBJ1-1	few	CASSTYRGLNTEAFF	TGTGCCAGCAGTACCTACAGGGGATTGAACACTGAAGCTTTCTTT
-	TRBV28	TRBJ1-1	many	CATTGSGGNTEAFF	TGTGCCACAACAGGGTCTGGAGGGAACACTGAAGCTTTCTTT